The rows below give T cell receptor beta chains drawn from one sample of a study of blood T cells in healthy people across ages. TCRdb reanalysed the 5' RACE reads using MiXCR and keeps one entry per CDR3 protein. The table has roughly 800,000 distinct CDR3 sequences, 20% to 25% seen once. These data also formed part of another study, on T cells of mothers and their children.

Sequencing was performed on blood. These receptors were obtained from a boy younger than 18 in good health. Both conserved end residues are part of each CDR3. D genes are given only for firm matches. For some rows the clone size is stated as once, few or many, or as a class when expanded; others skip it.

TRBV7-9	-	TRBD1	TRBJ2-1	TGTGCCAGCAGCTGGGGACAGGGATACAATGAGCAGTTCTTC	CASSWGQGYNEQFF
TRBV9	few	TRBD2	TRBJ2-1	TGTGCCAGCAGCCCCCACCGGAGGGAGGGATCCTACAATGAGCAGTTCTTC	CASSPHRREGSYNEQFF
TRBV6-2/TRBV6-3	few	-	TRBJ2-2	TGTGCCAGCATGGGCGGGACGTATCACACCGGGGAGCTGTTTTTT	CASMGGTYHTGELFF
TRBV12-3/TRBV12-4	-	-	TRBJ1-2	TGTGCCAGCAGTCGACCCGGGACCCTTTATGGCTACACCTTC	CASSRPGTLYGYTF
TRBV20-1	-	-	TRBJ2-5	TGCAGTGCTCTGATACAAGAGACCCAGTACTTC	CSALIQETQYF
TRBV3-1	-	-	TRBJ2-7	TGTGCCAGCAGCCGAACAGGGAGTGACTACGAGCAGTACTTC	CASSRTGSDYEQYF
TRBV6-2/TRBV6-3	-	-	TRBJ2-7	TGTGCCAGCTCTGGGGCACCCTACGAGCAGTACTTC	CASSGAPYEQYF
TRBV29-1	few	TRBD1	TRBJ1-1	TGCAGCGCTGGACAGGGGAGAGAAAACACTGAAGCTTTCTTT	CSAGQGRENTEAFF
TRBV6-6	few	-	TRBJ2-4	TGTGCCAGCAGTTCCCCCGACAGGTTAGCCAAAAACATTCAGTACTTC	CASSSPDRLAKNIQYF
TRBV7-2	few	-	TRBJ2-7	TGTGCCAGCGCAATATGGTCTTCCTACGAGCAGTACTTC	CASAIWSSYEQYF
TRBV27	-	-	TRBJ1-5	TGTGCCAGCAGTTTTGGGCTCAATCAGCCCCAGCATTTT	CASSFGLNQPQHF